This TCR beta chain was identified during a study of beta chain features in type 1 diabetes. The CDR3 loop spans 14 amino acids. Germline CDR1 and CDR2: SGHTA and FQGTGA. The V and J ends lost 5 bases and 8 bases, in that order; junction bases with no gene match: 6. Expressed TCRB transcripts were sequenced, since all the RNA that had been isolated was reverse transcribed. Clones were sequenced by immunoSEQ multiplex PCR, and TCRdb holds only the in-frame ones, with some missing. There are a few hundred thousand clones in the sample; roughly 9.8% occur only once, and about 0.64% lies in the top ten. A single heparinised draw of approximately 0.11 L on average was taken per donor. Cell sorting via CD45RO/CCR7/CD25/CD127/CD95/CD27 was performed to obtain CD4+ naive, central memory, regulatory and stem cell-like memory cells. Study-wide results and limits: More deletions and fewer insertions at VDJ junctions were seen in type 1 diabetes patients. Type 1 diabetes patients had moderately but significantly shorter TCRB CDR3s in all four CD4+ subsets.

To note about this clone: The antigen is not known.

Sequencing was carried out using central memory CD4+ T cells from blood. The V gene is TRBV7-3, the J gene TRBJ1-4, with TRBD1 identical over 9 bases. The TCR was taken from a man between 25 and 39 years old with type 1 diabetes. This CDR3 reads CASSTGTGTEKLFF. The DNA for the CDR3 is TGTGCCAGCAGCACCGGGACAGGGACCGAAAAACTGTTTTTT.